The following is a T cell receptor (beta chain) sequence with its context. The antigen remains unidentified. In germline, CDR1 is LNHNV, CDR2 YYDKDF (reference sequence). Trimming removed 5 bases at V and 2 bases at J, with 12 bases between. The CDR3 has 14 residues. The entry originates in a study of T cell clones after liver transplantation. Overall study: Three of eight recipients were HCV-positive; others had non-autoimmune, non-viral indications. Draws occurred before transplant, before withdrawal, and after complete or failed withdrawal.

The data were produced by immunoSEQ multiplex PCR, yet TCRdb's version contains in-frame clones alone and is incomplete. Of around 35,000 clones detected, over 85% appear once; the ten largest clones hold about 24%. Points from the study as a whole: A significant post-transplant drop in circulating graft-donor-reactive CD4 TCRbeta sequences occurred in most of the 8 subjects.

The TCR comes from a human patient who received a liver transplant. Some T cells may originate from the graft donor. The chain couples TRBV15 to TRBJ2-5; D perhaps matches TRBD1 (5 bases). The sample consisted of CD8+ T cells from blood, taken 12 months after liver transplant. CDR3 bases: TGTGCCACCAGCCAGCCGGACAATCAAGAGACCCAGTACTTC. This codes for CATSQPDNQETQYF.